The 20 T cell receptor beta chains listed next were all sequenced from one sample in a study of immune evolution from preneoplasia to lung adenocarcinoma. Measured with immunoSEQ multiplex PCR; TCRdb has only the in-frame clones, and not every one. This table has 9,000 to 13,000 clones, about nine tenths appearing once. Specimen: FFPE invasive lung adenocarcinoma tissue. All receptors derive from a person between 65 and 79 years old with invasive lung adenocarcinoma.

This clone came up once. The chain is built from TRBV15 and TRBJ2-1, with D perhaps matching TRBD2 (6 bases). V was shortened by 3 bases and J by 0 bases, with 15 bases between the two germline ends. There are 17 residues in the CDR3. In germline, CDR1 is LNHNV, CDR2 YYDKDF (reference sequence). CDR3 amino acids: CATSRDSGPSSYNEQFF. For the CDR3, the DNA is TGTGCCACCAGCAGGGATAGCGGCCCGAGCTCCTACAATGAGCAGTTCTTC.

The genes are TRBV7-8 and TRBJ1-1; D unresolved. The V gene lost 1 base and the J gene lost 5 bases, with 14 bases spanning the gap. The CDR3 runs to 15 residues. Per germline, CDR1 SGHVS and CDR2 FQNEAQ. CDR3 in amino acids: CASSLGLGSATEAFF. DNA for the CDR3: TGTGCCAGCAGCTTAGGGCTGGGTTCCGCGACTGAAGCTTTCTTT. The full variable domain, in which reference TRBV7-8 and TRBJ1-1 provide the parts outside the CDR3, is GAGVSQSPRYKVAKRGQDVALRCDPISGHVSLFWYQQALGQGPEFLTYFQNEAQLDKSGLPSDRFFAERPEGSVSTLKIQRTQQEDSAVYLCASSLGLGSATEAFFGQGTRLTVV.

The chain is built from TRBV27 and TRBJ1-3; tentatively, D is TRBD1 (6 bases). The CDR3 is 13 amino acids. The V gene lost 6 bases and the J gene lost 4 bases, with 10 bases spanning the gap. Germline V CDR1 and CDR2: MNHEY, SMNVEV (reference sequence). CDR3 bases: TGTGCCAGCAGGGTCACAGGGGGAAACACCATATATTTT. This codes for CASRVTGGNTIYF.

The V call is TRBV5-1, the J call TRBJ1-3; 9 bases agree with TRBD1. CDR1 is SGHRS and CDR2 is YFSETQ in the germline V gene. The CDR3 is made up of 16 amino acids. V trimming: 2 bases; J trimming: 0 bases; junction bases outside the gene matches: 3. CDR3 DNA sequence: TGCGCCAGCAGCTTTACAGGGGGCATCTCTGGAAACACCATATATTTT. Amino acids: CASSFTGGISGNTIYF. The variable domain in full, completed from reference TRBV5-1 and TRBJ1-3, reads KAGVTQTPRYLIKTRGQQVTLSCSPISGHRSVSWYQQTPGQGLQFLFEYFSETQRNKGNFPGRFSGRQFSNSRSEMNVSTLELGDSALYLCASSFTGGISGNTIYFGEGSWLTVV.

With regard to this clone: Germline and junction disagree at one end, which may indicate a read error. The chain uses TRBV6-1 and TRBJ1-5; D unresolved. The CDR3 sequence is 14 residues long. CDR1 is MNHNS, CDR2 SASEGT, per germline. The CDR3 spells CASTEGYVNQPQHF. The CDR3, as DNA: TGTGCCAGCACTGAAGGGTACGTCAATCAGCCCCAGCATTTT.

This clone was counted a few times. The CDR3 loop is CASSPGQGVETQYF. Here the CDR3 DNA reads TGTGCCAGCAGCCCGGGACAGGGTGTAGAGACCCAGTACTTC. This sequence joins TRBV7-3 and TRBJ2-5, with 9 positions matching TRBD1. V trimming: 5 bases; J trimming: 4 bases; junction bases outside the gene matches: 5. CDR1 and CDR2 from the germline V gene are SGHTA and FQGTGA. This CDR3 has 14 amino acids.

The chain combines TRBV28 with TRBJ1-5; no firm D call. Trimming pared 6 bases from V and 0 bases from J, leaving 15 bases between. Germline assignment: CDR1 MDHEN and CDR2 SYDVKM. The CDR3 runs 16 residues. CDR3 DNA: TGTGCCAGCAGCCCCCCCTCGGCCCTTAGCAATCAGCCCCAGCATTTT. Translating gives CASSPPSALSNQPQHF.

The V and J genes are TRBV9 and TRBJ2-1; D is possibly TRBD1 or TRBD2 (6 bases each). The CDR3 has 15 residues. Germline values: CDR1 SGDLS, CDR2 YYNGEE. Between the trimmed V and J ends, which lost 0 bases and 7 bases, there was a span of 14 bases. The CDR3, as DNA: TGTGCCAGCAGCGTAGAGGGGGGCGGCTGGAATGAGCAGTTCTTC. Protein: CASSVEGGGWNEQFF.

There are a few counts of this clone. The genes are TRBV4-1 and TRBJ1-1, with TRBD1 matching 10 bases. This CDR3 comprises 12 residues. The V and J ends lost 1 base and 14 bases, in that order; junction bases with no gene match: 4. Germline loops: CDR1 MGHRA, CDR2 YSYEKL. CDR3 sequence: CASSQGDRGSFF. CDR3 sequence (DNA): TGCGCCAGCAGCCAAGGGGACAGGGGTTCATTCTTT.

This chain links TRBV2 with TRBJ2-7; 10 nucleotides match TRBD1. The CDR3 runs to 15 residues. The J segment lost 4 bases and the V segment lost 4 bases, leaving 7 bases of the junction unmatched. Germline V CDR1 and CDR2: SNHLY, FYNNEI. CDR3 in amino acids: CASSVATGGAYEQYF. The CDR3 DNA reads as TGTGCCAGCAGTGTAGCGACAGGGGGCGCGTACGAGCAGTACTTC.

The chain carries TRBV29-1 and TRBJ2-1; a possible D gene is TRBD1 (6 bases). Germline V gene data show CDR1 as SQVTM and CDR2 as ANQGSEA. CDR3 length: 14 residues. Trimming removed 7 bases from V and 1 base from J, with 14 bases in between. The CDR3 region has the DNA TGCAGCGCCATGGGGCAGGGGTCCTACAATGAGCAGTTCTTC. Translating it yields CSAMGQGSYNEQFF.

The chain employs TRBV14 and TRBJ2-1; the D gene is possibly TRBD1 (6 bases). The germline V gene encodes CDR1 SGHDN and CDR2 FVKESK. There are 18 residues in the CDR3. Trimming left V 2 bases short and J 3 bases short, with 20 bases between. The CDR3 bases are TGTGCCAGCAGCCAAAGGGTACTCCCGCAGGGGTTCTACAATGAGCAGTTCTTC. Amino acids: CASSQRVLPQGFYNEQFF.

The rearrangement joins TRBV29-1 to TRBJ2-3; D call uncertain. This CDR3 is built from 11 residues. The germline V gene encodes CDR1 SQVTM and CDR2 ANQGSEA. Deletions cut 1 base from V and 2 bases from J, with 1 base between. CDR3 DNA sequence: TGCAGCGTTGAAGTCACAGATACGCAGTATTTT. Translation: CSVEVTDTQYF.

The chain carries TRBV6-5 and TRBJ2-1; 7 bases fit TRBD2. CDR1 is MNHEY and CDR2 is SVGAGI in the germline V gene. The CDR3 spans 15 residues. J lost 4 bases, V lost 6 bases, and 9 bases had no gene match. In DNA, the CDR3 is TGTGCCAGCAGCCGCCTTCTAGCGGAATACAATGAGCAGTTCTTC. As protein: CASSRLLAEYNEQFF.

The chain employs TRBV11-2 and TRBJ2-7, with 10 bases matching TRBD2. The CDR3 runs 16 residues. Germline CDR1 SGHAT, CDR2 FQNNGV. The ends lost 5 bases at V and 5 bases at J; junction bases unmatched: 12. CDR3 sequence: CASSRGLAGVGHEQYF. CDR3 coding DNA: TGTGCCAGCAGCCGGGGGCTAGCGGGGGTAGGACACGAGCAGTACTTC.

The genes are TRBV21-1 and TRBJ2-5; the D call TRBD2 from the table was never checked on the DNA. TRBV21-1 is a pseudogene. The CDR3 is 18 amino acids. The CDR3 DNA reads as TGTGCCAGCAGCAAACCTCACCCCGGTGGGGGGTACCAAGAGACCCAGTACTTC. Encoded protein: CASSKPHPGGGYQETQYF.

The V call is TRBV5-1, the J call TRBJ1-2; 7 nucleotides align to TRBD1. V gave up 0 bases and J gave up 4 bases; unmatched junction bases: 3. This CDR3 spans 14 amino acids. Germline V gene lookup returns CDR1 SGHRS and CDR2 YFSETQ. For the CDR3, the DNA is TGCGCCAGCAGCTTGGAGGGGACAGTCTATGGCTACACCTTC. As protein: CASSLEGTVYGYTF.

V and J are TRBV14 and TRBJ2-3, with D unclear. The length of the CDR3 is 14 residues. Trimming removed 4 bases from V and 2 bases from J, with 10 bases in between. Germline V lookup: CDR1 SGHDN, CDR2 FVKESK. Here the CDR3 DNA reads TGTGCCAGCAGCCTAAGGATAGCCACAGATACGCAGTATTTT. Protein: CASSLRIATDTQYF.

The chain links TRBV5-6 to TRBJ2-1; weak D call: TRBD1 (6 bases). The CDR3 is made up of 12 amino acids. Germline CDR1 is SGHDT and CDR2 is YYEEEE. Trimming took off 1 base at V and 12 bases at J, with 11 bases between the two ends. CDR3 bases: TGTGCCAGCAGCTTGCAGGGGATAACGCAGTTCTTC. As protein: CASSLQGITQFF. Full variable domain (rest looked up from reference TRBV5-6 and TRBJ2-1): DAGVTQSPTHLIKTRGQQVTLRCSPKSGHDTVSWYQQALGQGPQFIFQYYEEEERQRGNFPDRFSGHQFPNYSSELNVNALLLGDSALYLCASSLQGITQFFGPGTRLTVL.

The V gene is TRBV7-2, the J gene TRBJ2-1; no reliable D call. CDR3 length: 12 residues. Germline V gene lookup returns CDR1 SGHTA and CDR2 FQGNSA. V shed 2 bases and J shed 11 bases, with 10 bases lying between them. The CDR3 DNA is TGTGCCAGCAGCTTAACAGTAGTAAAGCAGTTCTTC. It specifies CASSLTVVKQFF.